These 9 T cell receptor beta chains came from one sample sequenced in a study of blood T cell repertoires in COVID-19. The table came from immunoSEQ multiplex PCR; TCRdb's copy has only in-frame clones and leaves some out. The sample has a few hundred thousand clones, 88% seen once. The sequenced sample consisted of peripheral blood. The source is a man aged 55 to 69 who had recovered from COVID-19.

V usage is TRBV20-1 and J usage is TRBJ1-2; a weak D match, TRBD1 (6 bases). Looked up from germline, CDR1 is DFQATT and CDR2 is SNEGSKA (reference sequence). This CDR3 has 14 residues. The V end lost 3 bases, the J end lost 2 bases, and 13 bases lay between the germline ends. CDR3 residues: CSASLGGDNYGYTF. CDR3 nucleotides: TGCAGTGCTAGTTTAGGGGGTGACAACTATGGCTACACCTTC.

The V gene is TRBV27, the J gene TRBJ1-1; TRBD1 agrees at 9 bases. The CDR3 runs to 16 residues. The germline V gene encodes CDR1 MNHEY and CDR2 SMNVEV (reference sequence). V dropped 0 bases and J dropped 4; count of bases not matched to a gene: 6. CDR3 region: CASSLSGTGSATEAFF. The CDR3 nucleotides are TGTGCCAGCAGTTTATCGGGGACAGGGAGTGCCACTGAAGCTTTCTTT.

The chain combines TRBV2 with TRBJ2-3, with 9 bases fitting TRBD2. V trimming: 6 bases; J trimming: 5 bases; junction bases outside the gene matches: 6. Germline assignment: CDR1 SNHLY and CDR2 FYNNEI. The CDR3 is 14 amino acids. The CDR3: CASRGLAFLDTQYF. In nucleotides, the CDR3 is TGTGCCAGCAGGGGACTAGCCTTTTTAGATACGCAGTATTTT.

This clone was observed a single time. The J gene is TRBJ1-1, the V gene TRBV5-1, with 7 bases aligning to TRBD1. The CDR3 loop spans 16 amino acids. V shed 0 bases and J 1 base; nucleotides not matched to a gene: 6. The germline V gene encodes CDR1 SGHRS and CDR2 YFSETQ. The CDR3 DNA is TGCGCCAGCAGCTTGGGACAGGGAAGCCCGAACACTGAAGCTTTCTTT. The encoded protein is CASSLGQGSPNTEAFF. The complete variable domain, with remaining parts taken from reference TRBV5-1 and TRBJ1-1, reads KAGVTQTPRYLIKTRGQQVTLSCSPISGHRSVSWYQQTPGQGLQFLFEYFSETQRNKGNFPGRFSGRQFSNSRSEMNVSTLELGDSALYLCASSLGQGSPNTEAFFGQGTRLTVV.

The CDR3 reads CSVEDATPDSKNTEAFF. Written as DNA, the CDR3 is TGCAGCGTTGAAGACGCCACCCCGGACAGCAAGAACACTGAAGCTTTCTTT. This chain uses TRBV29-1 with TRBJ1-1, with D perhaps matching TRBD1 (6 bases). The CDR3 has 17 amino acids. Trimming cost V 0 bases and J 1 base, with 18 bases left between them. The germline CDR1 and CDR2 sequences are SQVTM and ANQGSEA.

The chain links TRBV27 to TRBJ2-1, with 9 bases identical to TRBD1. The CDR3 has 15 amino acids. V was clipped by 0 bases and J by 4 bases; unmatched bases: 1. Germline V gives CDR1 MNHEY, CDR2 SMNVEV (reference sequence). DNA of the CDR3: TGTGCCAGCAGTTTATCGGGGACAGGGTACAATGAGCAGTTCTTC. Translating it yields CASSLSGTGYNEQFF.

This chain uses TRBV18 with TRBJ1-1, with D possibly matching TRBD1 (6 bases). Germline V gene lookup returns CDR1 KGHSH and CDR2 LQKENI. CDR3 length equals 15 residues. The V and J ends lost 2 bases and 4 bases respectively, with 14 bases between them. CDR3 in DNA: TGTGCCAGCTCACCAAACCCACAGGGCGTCACTGAAGCTTTCTTT. It codes for CASSPNPQGVTEAFF.

This chain uses TRBV29-1 with TRBJ2-5, with TRBD2 as a possible D gene (6 bases). There are 11 residues in the CDR3. Germline V CDR1 and CDR2: SQVTM, ANQGSEA. Between the trimmed V and J ends, which lost 4 bases and 4 bases, there was a span of 7 bases. CDR3: CSVGSGETQYF. The CDR3 DNA reads as TGCAGCGTTGGTAGCGGAGAGACCCAGTACTTC.

This chain joins TRBV3-1 (or the pseudogene TRBV3-2) and TRBJ1-4, with D possibly matching TRBD1 (5 bases). This CDR3 contains 13 residues. V lost 7 bases, J lost 8 bases, and 14 bases lay in between. CDR1 is LGHDT, CDR2 YNNKEL, per germline (reference sequence). The CDR3 loop reads CASTVQGTEKLFF. The CDR3 nucleotides are TGTGCCAGCACGGTCCAGGGAACGGAAAAACTGTTTTTT.